A selection of T cell receptor beta chains follows, all from one sample in a study of blood T cell repertoires in COVID-19. Sequenced by immunoSEQ multiplex PCR; TCRdb stores in-frame clones only, minus some. This sample has 50,000 to 60,000 clones; 90% occur once, and the top ten carry more than 7.5%. The sample was peripheral blood. Every receptor here comes from a woman over 75 with acute or convalescent COVID-19. The CDR3 runs from the conserved cysteine through the conserved F or W. A D gene is named only where the DNA matches it firmly. A clone size is listed for some rows: how often the clone was seen (once, few, many), or a class if it is expanded.

CASRLGLAGPNTGELFF | TGTGCCAGCAGGCTGGGACTAGCGGGCCCGAACACCGGGGAGCTGTTTTTT | TRBJ2-2 | - | TRBV5-4 | TRBD2
CASSPPGQVNYGYTF | TGTGCCAGCTCACCACCCGGACAAGTTAACTATGGCTACACCTTC | TRBJ1-2 | - | TRBV18 | -
CASSATDRGNQPQHF | TGTGCCAGCAGCGCGACCGACAGGGGGAATCAGCCCCAGCATTTT | TRBJ1-5 | - | TRBV9 | TRBD1
CASSIRRDSSNQPQHF | TGTGCCAGTAGTATAAGGCGGGACAGCAGCAATCAGCCCCAGCATTTT | TRBJ1-5 | - | TRBV19 | TRBD1
CASSHGTGFQPQHF | TGTGCCAGCAGTCACGGGACAGGGTTCCAGCCCCAGCATTTT | TRBJ1-5 | - | TRBV27 | TRBD1
CASSPNRGEQYF | TGTGCCAGCTCACCAAATAGAGGCGAGCAGTACTTC | TRBJ2-7 | few | TRBV18 | -
CASSKSGQSRTDTQYF | TGTGCCAGCAGCAAGTCAGGACAGTCCCGCACAGATACGCAGTATTTT | TRBJ2-3 | - | TRBV21-1 | -
CASSIAWFRSNQPQHF | TGTGCCAGTAGTATAGCATGGTTCCGGAGCAATCAGCCCCAGCATTTT | TRBJ1-5 | - | TRBV19 | -
CASSVTTGGNYGYTF | TGTGCCAGCAGCGTAACGACAGGGGGAAACTATGGCTACACCTTC | TRBJ1-2 | - | TRBV7-2 | TRBD1
CASSEAPSGLFGSNQPQHF | TGTGCCAGCAGTGAAGCGCCGTCGGGTCTCTTCGGTAGCAATCAGCCCCAGCATTTT | TRBJ1-5 | - | TRBV6-1 | -
CAIGPRGDNTEAFF | TGTGCCATCGGTCCCCGGGGGGATAACACTGAAGCTTTCTTT | TRBJ1-1 | - | TRBV10-3 | -
CASSHTSGRAAGELFF | TGTGCCAGCAGCCATACTAGCGGGAGGGCGGCCGGGGAGCTGTTTTTT | TRBJ2-2 | - | TRBV7-9 | TRBD2
CSVGRIGQGDNTGELFF | TGCAGCGTTGGGCGTATTGGACAGGGGGACAACACCGGGGAGCTGTTTTTT | TRBJ2-2 | once | TRBV29-1 | TRBD1
CASSNAITGANEQFF | TGTGCCAGCAGCAACGCCATTACAGGGGCCAATGAGCAGTTCTTC | TRBJ2-1 | - | TRBV5-4 | TRBD1
CASSLTLGSVEQYF | TGTGCCAGCAGCTTAACCCTAGGATCGGTCGAGCAGTACTTC | TRBJ2-7 | large | TRBV13 | -
CSVEGTGAHGYTF | TGCAGCGTTGAAGGGACAGGGGCCCATGGCTACACCTTC | TRBJ1-2 | - | TRBV29-1 | TRBD1
CASSWDRSSYEQYF | TGTGCCAGCAGCTGGGACAGGAGTTCCTACGAGCAGTACTTC | TRBJ2-7 | - | TRBV5-4 | TRBD1
CASSFSNEQYF | TGTGCCAGCAGCTTTAGTAACGAGCAGTACTTC | TRBJ2-7 | once | TRBV11-3 | -
CASSSGFYQPQHF | TGTGCCAGCAGTAGCGGGTTTTATCAGCCCCAGCATTTT | TRBJ1-5 | - | TRBV27 | -
CAIRNPGVSTGELFF | TGTGCCATCAGGAACCCGGGAGTATCCACCGGGGAGCTGTTTTTT | TRBJ2-2 | once | TRBV10-3 | -
CASSPLGGQPQHF | TGTGCCAGCAGTCCACTGGGGGGTCAGCCCCAGCATTTT | TRBJ1-5 | once | TRBV27 | -
CASSQVAGAGANVLTF | TGCGCCAGCAGCCAAGTAGCGGGGGCTGGGGCCAACGTCCTGACTTTC | TRBJ2-6 | - | TRBV4-1 | TRBD2
CASSPQRVREDEQFF | TGTGCCAGCTCACCACAGAGGGTGCGGGAGGATGAGCAGTTCTTC | TRBJ2-1 | - | TRBV18 | TRBD2
CASRDSGRAGEQYF | TGCGCCAGCAGGGATAGCGGGAGGGCAGGTGAGCAGTACTTC | TRBJ2-7 | - | TRBV10-2 | TRBD2
CASSAGQANQPQHF | TGCGCCAGCAGCGCCGGACAGGCTAATCAGCCCCAGCATTTT | TRBJ1-5 | - | TRBV5-1 | TRBD1